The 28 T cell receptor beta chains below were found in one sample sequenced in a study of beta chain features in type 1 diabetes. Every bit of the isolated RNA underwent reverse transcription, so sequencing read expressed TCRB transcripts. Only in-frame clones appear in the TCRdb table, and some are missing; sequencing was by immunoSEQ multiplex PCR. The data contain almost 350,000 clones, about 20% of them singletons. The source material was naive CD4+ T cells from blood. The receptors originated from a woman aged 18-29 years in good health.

CDR3 loop: CASSPQLGGLYIQYF. Written as DNA, the CDR3 is TGTGCCAGCAGCCCACAGCTGGGGGGATTGTACATTCAGTACTTC. The chain carries TRBV27 and TRBJ2-4; maybe TRBD2 (6 bases). Trimming left V 6 bases short and J 8 bases short, with 20 bases between. This CDR3 is built from 15 residues. CDR1 is MNHEY, CDR2 SMNVEV, per germline (reference sequence).

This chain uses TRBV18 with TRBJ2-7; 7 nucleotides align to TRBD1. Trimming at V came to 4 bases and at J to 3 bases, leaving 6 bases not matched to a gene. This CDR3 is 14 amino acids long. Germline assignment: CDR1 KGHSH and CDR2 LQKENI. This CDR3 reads CASSQGTANYEQYF. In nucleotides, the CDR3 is TGTGCCAGCTCACAGGGGACAGCGAACTACGAGCAGTACTTC.

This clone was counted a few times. The CDR3, as DNA: TGTGCCAGCAGCACCGAGGGGGCGCAGTATTTT. Amino acids: CASSTEGAQYF. The genes are TRBV7-2 and TRBJ2-3; D is possibly TRBD1 (6 bases). The CDR3 sequence is 11 residues long. V gave up 5 bases and J gave up 10 bases, with 10 bases separating them. Germline values: CDR1 SGHTA, CDR2 FQGNSA.

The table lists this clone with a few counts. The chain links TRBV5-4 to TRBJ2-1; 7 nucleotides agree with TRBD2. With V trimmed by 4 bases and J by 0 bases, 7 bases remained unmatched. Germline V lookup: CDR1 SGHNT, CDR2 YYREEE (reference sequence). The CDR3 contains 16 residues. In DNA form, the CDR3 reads TGTGCCAGCAGCCAGGGATTAGCGGGCTCCTACAATGAGCAGTTCTTC. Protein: CASSQGLAGSYNEQFF.

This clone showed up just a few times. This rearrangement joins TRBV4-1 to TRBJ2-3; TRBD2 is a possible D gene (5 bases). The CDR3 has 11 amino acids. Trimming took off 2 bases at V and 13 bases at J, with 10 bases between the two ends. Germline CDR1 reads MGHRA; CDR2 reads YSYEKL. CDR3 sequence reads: CASSQTRTKYF. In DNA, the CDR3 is TGCGCCAGCAGCCAAACTAGGACCAAGTATTTT.

CDR3 nucleotide sequence: TGTGCCAGCAGCGAACAGGTGGACACTGAAGCTTTCTTT. Translated, it gives CASSEQVDTEAFF. The chain is built from TRBV9 and TRBJ1-1, with D maybe TRBD1 (5 bases). From germline, CDR1 is SGDLS and CDR2 YYNGEE. The CDR3 extends over 13 amino acids. The V and J ends lost 3 bases and 3 bases respectively, with 9 bases between them.

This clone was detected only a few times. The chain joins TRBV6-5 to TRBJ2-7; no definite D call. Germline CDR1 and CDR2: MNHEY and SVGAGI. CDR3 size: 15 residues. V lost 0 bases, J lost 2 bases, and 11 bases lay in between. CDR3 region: CASSYSRQVTYEQYF. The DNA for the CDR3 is TGTGCCAGCAGTTACTCACGTCAGGTAACCTACGAGCAGTACTTC.

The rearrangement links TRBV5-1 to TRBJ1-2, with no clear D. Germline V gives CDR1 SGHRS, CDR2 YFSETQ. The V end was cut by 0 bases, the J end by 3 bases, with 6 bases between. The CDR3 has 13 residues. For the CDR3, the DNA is TGCGCCAGCAGCTTGGTCCAGGACTATGGCTACACCTTC. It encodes CASSLVQDYGYTF. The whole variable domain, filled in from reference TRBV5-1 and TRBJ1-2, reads KAGVTQTPRYLIKTRGQQVTLSCSPISGHRSVSWYQQTPGQGLQFLFEYFSETQRNKGNFPGRFSGRQFSNSRSEMNVSTLELGDSALYLCASSLVQDYGYTFGSGTRLTVV.

The DNA of the CDR3 is TGTGCCAGCAGCTTGGCGGGACTAACCAATGAGCAGTTCTTC. Protein: CASSLAGLTNEQFF. V gene TRBV7-2 combines with J gene TRBJ2-1; 7 nucleotides match TRBD2. Germline assignment: CDR1 SGHTA and CDR2 FQGNSA. The CDR3 runs to 14 residues. V trimming: 3 bases; J trimming: 6 bases; junction bases outside the gene matches: 5.

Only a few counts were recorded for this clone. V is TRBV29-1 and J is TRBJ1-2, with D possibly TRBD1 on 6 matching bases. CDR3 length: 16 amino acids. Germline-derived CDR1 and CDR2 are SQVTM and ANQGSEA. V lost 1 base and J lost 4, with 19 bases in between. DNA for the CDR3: TGCAGCGTTGAAGGTTCGCCCCCACAGGGCCGCTATGGCTACACCTTC. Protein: CSVEGSPPQGRYGYTF.

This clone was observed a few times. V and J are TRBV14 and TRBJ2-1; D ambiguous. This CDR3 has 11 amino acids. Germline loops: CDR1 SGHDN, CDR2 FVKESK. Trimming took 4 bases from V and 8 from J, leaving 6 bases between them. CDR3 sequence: CASSPGYEQFF. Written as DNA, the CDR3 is TGTGCCAGCAGCCCCGGGTATGAGCAGTTCTTC.

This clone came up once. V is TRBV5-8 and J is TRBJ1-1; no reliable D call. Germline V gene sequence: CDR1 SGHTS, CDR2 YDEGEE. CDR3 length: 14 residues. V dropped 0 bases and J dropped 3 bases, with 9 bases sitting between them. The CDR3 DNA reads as TGTGCCAGCAGCTTGGGCGGTTCCGACACTGAAGCTTTCTTT. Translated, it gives CASSLGGSDTEAFF.

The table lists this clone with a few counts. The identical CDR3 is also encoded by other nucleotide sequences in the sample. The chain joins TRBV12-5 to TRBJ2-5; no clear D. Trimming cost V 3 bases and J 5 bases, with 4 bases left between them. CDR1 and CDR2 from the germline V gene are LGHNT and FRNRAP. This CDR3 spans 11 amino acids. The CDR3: CASGLRETQYF. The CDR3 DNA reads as TGTGCTAGTGGTTTACGGGAGACCCAGTACTTC.

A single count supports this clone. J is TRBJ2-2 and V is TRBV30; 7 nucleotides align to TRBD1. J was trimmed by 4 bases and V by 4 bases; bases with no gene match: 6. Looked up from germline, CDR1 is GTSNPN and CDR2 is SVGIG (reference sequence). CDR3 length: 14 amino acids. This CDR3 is CAWITGDGTGELFF. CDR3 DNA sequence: TGTGCCTGGATAACAGGGGACGGCACCGGGGAGCTGTTTTTT.

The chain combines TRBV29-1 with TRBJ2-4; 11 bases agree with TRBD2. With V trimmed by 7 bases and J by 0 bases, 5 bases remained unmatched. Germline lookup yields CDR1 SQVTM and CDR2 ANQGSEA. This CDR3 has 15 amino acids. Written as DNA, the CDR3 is TGCAGCGGAACCGGGACTAGCGGAGCCAAAAACATTCAGTACTTC. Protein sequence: CSGTGTSGAKNIQYF.

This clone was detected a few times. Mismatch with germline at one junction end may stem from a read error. CDR3 DNA: TGTGCCAGCAGCTTAGCCCCCCTAGCGGACCCTCGTTTT. Protein sequence: CASSLAPLADPRF. This chain connects TRBV11-2 to TRBJ2-3, with 7 bases lining up with TRBD2. This CDR3 region has 13 residues. From germline, CDR1 is SGHAT and CDR2 FQNNGV.

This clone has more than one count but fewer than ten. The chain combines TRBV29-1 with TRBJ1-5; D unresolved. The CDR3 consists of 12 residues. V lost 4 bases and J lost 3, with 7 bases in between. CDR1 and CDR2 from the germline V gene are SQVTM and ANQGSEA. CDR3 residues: CSVGGINQPQHF. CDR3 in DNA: TGCAGCGTTGGCGGGATCAATCAGCCCCAGCATTTT.

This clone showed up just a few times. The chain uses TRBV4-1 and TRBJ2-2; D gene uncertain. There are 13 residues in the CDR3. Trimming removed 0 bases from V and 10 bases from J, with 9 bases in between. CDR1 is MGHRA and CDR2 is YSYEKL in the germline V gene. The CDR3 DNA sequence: TGCGCCAGCAGCCAAGATGAGGCAACGGAGCTGTTTTTT. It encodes CASSQDEATELFF.

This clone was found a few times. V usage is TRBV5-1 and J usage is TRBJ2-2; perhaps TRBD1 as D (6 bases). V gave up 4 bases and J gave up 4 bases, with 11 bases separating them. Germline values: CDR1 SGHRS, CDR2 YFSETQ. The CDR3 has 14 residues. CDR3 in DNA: TGCGCCAGCAGCAGAACAGGGTCCACCGGGGAGCTGTTTTTT. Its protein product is CASSRTGSTGELFF.

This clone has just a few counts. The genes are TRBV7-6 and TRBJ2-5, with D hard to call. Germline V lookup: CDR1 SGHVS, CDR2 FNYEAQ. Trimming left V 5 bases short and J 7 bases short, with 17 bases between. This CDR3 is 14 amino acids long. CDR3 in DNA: TGTGCCAGCAGCCAAAGACCGGCAGCGTTGACCCAGTACTTC. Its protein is CASSQRPAALTQYF.

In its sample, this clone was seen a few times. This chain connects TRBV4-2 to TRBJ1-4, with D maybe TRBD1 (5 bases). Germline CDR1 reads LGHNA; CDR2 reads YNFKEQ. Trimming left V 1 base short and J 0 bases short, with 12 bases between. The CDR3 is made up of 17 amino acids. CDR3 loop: CASSQAGGGPTNEKLFF. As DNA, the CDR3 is TGTGCCAGCAGCCAAGCGGGGGGAGGGCCAACTAATGAAAAACTGTTTTTT.

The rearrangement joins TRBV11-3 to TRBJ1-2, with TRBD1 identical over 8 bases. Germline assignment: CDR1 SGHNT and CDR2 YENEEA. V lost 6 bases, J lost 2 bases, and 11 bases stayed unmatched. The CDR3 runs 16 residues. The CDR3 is CASRPGQVRWNYGYTF. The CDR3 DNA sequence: TGTGCCAGCAGGCCGGGACAGGTGCGGTGGAACTATGGCTACACCTTC.

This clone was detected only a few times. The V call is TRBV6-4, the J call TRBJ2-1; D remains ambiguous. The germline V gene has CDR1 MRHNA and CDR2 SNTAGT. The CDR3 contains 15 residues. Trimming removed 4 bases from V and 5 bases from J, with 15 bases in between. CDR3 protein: CASSVESTLHNEQFF. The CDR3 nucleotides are TGTGCCAGCAGTGTTGAGAGCACCCTTCACAATGAGCAGTTCTTC.

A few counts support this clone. CDR3 sequence (DNA): TGTGCCAGCAGTTCTGTCGGGGAGCAGTACTTC. As protein: CASSSVGEQYF. The V call is TRBV6-5, the J call TRBJ2-7; D is undetermined. The CDR3 is 11 residues long. Germline V gives CDR1 MNHEY, CDR2 SVGAGI. Trimming left V 4 bases short and J 7 bases short, with 8 bases between.

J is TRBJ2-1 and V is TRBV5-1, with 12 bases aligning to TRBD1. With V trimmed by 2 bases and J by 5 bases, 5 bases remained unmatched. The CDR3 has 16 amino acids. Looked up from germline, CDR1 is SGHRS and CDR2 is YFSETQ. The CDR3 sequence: CASSFEGQGAHNEQFF. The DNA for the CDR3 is TGCGCCAGCAGCTTCGAGGGACAGGGGGCCCACAATGAGCAGTTCTTC.

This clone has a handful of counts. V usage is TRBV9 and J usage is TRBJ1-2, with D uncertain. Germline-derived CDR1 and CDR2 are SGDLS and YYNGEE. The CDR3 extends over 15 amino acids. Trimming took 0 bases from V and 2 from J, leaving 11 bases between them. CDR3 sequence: CASSVGQAQNYGYTF. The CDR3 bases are TGTGCCAGCAGCGTAGGCCAGGCGCAGAACTATGGCTACACCTTC.

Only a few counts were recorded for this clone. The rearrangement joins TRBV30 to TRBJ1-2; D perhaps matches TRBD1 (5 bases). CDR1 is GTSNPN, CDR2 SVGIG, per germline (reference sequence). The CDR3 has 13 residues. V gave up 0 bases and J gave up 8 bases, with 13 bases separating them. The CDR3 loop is CAWSVIQGGGYTF. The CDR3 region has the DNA TGTGCCTGGAGTGTAATCCAGGGAGGAGGCTACACCTTC.

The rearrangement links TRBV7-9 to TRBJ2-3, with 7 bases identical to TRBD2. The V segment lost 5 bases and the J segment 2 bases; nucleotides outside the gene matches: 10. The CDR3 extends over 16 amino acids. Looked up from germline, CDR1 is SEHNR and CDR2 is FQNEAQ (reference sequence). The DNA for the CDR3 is TGTGCCAGCAGCCCCACGGGGGGAGGGGCCACAGATACGCAGTATTTT. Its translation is CASSPTGGGATDTQYF.